The 9 T cell receptor beta chains given below trace back to one sample, sequenced in a study of blood T cell repertoires in COVID-19 (TCRdb year 2020). The library was built by means of the immunoSEQ multiplex PCR assay. TCRdb obtained this table from immuneACCESS and retained in-frame rearrangements with V and J assigned. These tables miss some clones; where compared with another copy, unresolved V genes account for less than half of the shortfall, and the remainder is unexplained. The sample includes roughly 350,000 clones, with approximately 92% observed a single time. Of the sample, less than 20% is held by the ten largest clones. Sequencing input: PBMCs or T cells enriched from blood (not recorded which). These receptors all come from a woman aged 25-40 years who had recovered from COVID-19.

The rearrangement joins TRBV6-5 to TRBJ1-2, with 7 positions matching TRBD1. The CDR3 has 13 residues. V trimming: 6 bases; J trimming: 6 bases; junction bases outside the gene matches: 7. Germline CDR1 MNHEY, CDR2 SVGAGI. The CDR3 spells CASSVTGKDGYTF. Here the CDR3 DNA reads TGTGCCAGCAGCGTGACAGGGAAGGATGGCTACACCTTC.

This clone has a single count. The chain employs TRBV30 and TRBJ2-7; D unclear. The V gene's germline CDR1 is GTSNPN and CDR2 SVGIG (reference sequence). Trimming shortened V by 1 base and J by 3 bases, and 10 bases separated the two germline ends. The CDR3 extends over 13 amino acids. The CDR3, as DNA: TGTGCCTGGAGTGACTCCCCGGGCTACGAGCAGTACTTC. The encoded protein is CAWSDSPGYEQYF.

The rearrangement uses TRBV24-1 and TRBJ2-7, with 10 bases identical to TRBD1. The V and J ends lost 2 bases and 4 bases, in that order; junction bases with no gene match: 1. Germline V gene data show CDR1 as KGHDR and CDR2 as SFDVKD. The CDR3 extends over 14 amino acids. CDR3: CATSDSGQGYEQYF. In DNA form, the CDR3 reads TGTGCCACCAGTGATTCGGGACAGGGGTACGAGCAGTACTTC.

The genes are TRBV11-2 and TRBJ2-3, with D unresolved. The CDR3 spans 11 residues. V was clipped by 6 bases and J by 3 bases, with 4 bases between them. The germline CDR1 and CDR2 sequences are SGHAT and FQNNGV. CDR3 DNA: TGTGCCAGCAGGTCAACAGATACGCAGTATTTT. It yields the protein CASRSTDTQYF.

The V call is TRBV9, the J call TRBJ1-4; 9 nucleotides agree with TRBD1. Germline V gives CDR1 SGDLS, CDR2 YYNGEE. V trimming: 3 bases; J trimming: 4 bases; junction bases outside the gene matches: 7. The CDR3 contains 16 residues. CDR3 in DNA: TGTGCCAGCAGCGCCGGGGACAGGGAAAGTAATGAAAAACTGTTTTTT. Its protein is CASSAGDRESNEKLFF. Using reference TRBV9 and TRBJ1-4 for the parts outside the CDR3, the full variable domain is DSGVTQTPKHLITATGQRVTLRCSPRSGDLSVYWYQQSLDQGLQFLIQYYNGEERAKGNILERFSAQQFPDLHSELNLSSLELGDSALYFCASSAGDRESNEKLFFGSGTQLSVL.

This clone was seen only a few times. V gene TRBV18 combines with J gene TRBJ1-1; D gene uncertain. The CDR3 sequence is 16 residues long. Germline-derived CDR1 and CDR2 are KGHSH and LQKENI. Trimming pared 3 bases from V and 0 bases from J, leaving 14 bases between. CDR3 residues: CASSPPGNYMNTEAFF. The CDR3 coding sequence is TGTGCCAGCTCACCCCCGGGGAATTACATGAACACTGAAGCTTTCTTT.

This chain connects TRBV28 to TRBJ2-7; 8 nucleotides line up with TRBD1. Germline V gene data show CDR1 as MDHEN and CDR2 as SYDVKM. Trimming at V came to 7 bases and at J to 0 bases, leaving 11 bases not matched to a gene. This CDR3 comprises 16 residues. CDR3 region: CASTVYRGASSYEQYF. The CDR3 coding sequence is TGTGCCAGCACCGTATACAGGGGGGCAAGCTCCTACGAGCAGTACTTC.

This rearrangement joins TRBV27 to TRBJ2-7; 8 bases line up with TRBD1. Germline assignment: CDR1 MNHEY and CDR2 SMNVEV (reference sequence). V lost 4 bases to trimming and J lost 2 bases; unmatched junction nucleotides: 7. The CDR3 extends over 15 amino acids. The CDR3, as DNA: TGTGCCAGCAGTTACCGGGACAGGTCCCCCTACGAGCAGTACTTC. Protein sequence: CASSYRDRSPYEQYF.

This chain connects TRBV5-1 to TRBJ1-4, with D possibly matching TRBD1 (6 bases). Germline V lookup: CDR1 SGHRS, CDR2 YFSETQ. CDR3 length: 14 amino acids. V shed 7 bases and J shed 1 base, with 11 bases lying between them. This CDR3 reads CASADSLTNEKLFF. For the CDR3, the DNA is TGCGCCAGCGCGGACAGCCTAACTAATGAAAAACTGTTTTTT. Filled out from reference TRBV5-1 and TRBJ1-4, the complete variable domain reads KAGVTQTPRYLIKTRGQQVTLSCSPISGHRSVSWYQQTPGQGLQFLFEYFSETQRNKGNFPGRFSGRQFSNSRSEMNVSTLELGDSALYLCASADSLTNEKLFFGSGTQLSVL.